Here is one T cell receptor beta chain with its context. Antigen specificity is unknown. These data belong to a study of persistence of HIV-infected CD4 T cells. Study conclusions and caveats: Antigen-responding cells were enriched for degenerate expanded CDR3beta sequences. TCRbeta richness was lower in CMV- and Gag-responding cells than in anti-CD3/anti-CD28-responding cells.

This CDR3 spans 16 amino acids. The stimulus was an HIV-1 Gag 15-mer peptide pool, approximately 0.93 ug/peptide/mL. Sorting selected CD4+ T cells upregulating both CD40 ligand and CD69. Donors had CD4+ T cell counts above 400 cells/uL and were CMV-seropositive. Sequencing used immunoSEQ version 4 in survey mode. Method: immunoSEQ multiplex PCR; TCRdb's copy keeps in-frame clones and lacks some. Among roughly 20,000 clones listed, about 62% were seen once. Sequencing was performed on CD4+ T cells sorted from PBMCs after approximately 20-hour stimulation, taken from a patient who received antiretroviral therapy. The V gene is TRBV12-2, the J gene TRBJ2-1; the tabulated D call, TRBD2, remains unverified against the DNA. TRBV12-2 is tagged as a pseudogene. The clonotype was recovered from an adult woman with HIV who was CMV-seropositive. The CDR3 here is CASRKLLPSSYNEQFF. The DNA for the CDR3 is TGTGCAAGTCGCAAGTTACTCCCGAGCTCCTACAATGAGCAGTTCTTC.